This TCR beta chain is drawn from a study of T cells in Graves' hyperthyroidism and ophthalmopathy. Clinical Activity Scores of at least 3, NOSPECS grades of at least 4 and durations under 3 months characterized ophthalmopathy patients. Isolation of PBMCs was performed on around 10 ml fresh peripheral blood. Findings and limits, study-wide: Stable hyperthyroidism and ophthalmopathy were separated using 13 V-J signatures. Most thyroid clonotypes expanded above 0.001 appeared in blood too.

Trimming stripped 1 base from V and 9 bases from J, with 9 bases between. The germline V gene has CDR1 SNHLY and CDR2 FYNNEI. This CDR3 spans 12 amino acids. Worth noting for this clonotype: Its antigen remains unknown. This may arise from a read error, as a much more abundant clone is one base away.

Amplification yielded TCR beta CDR3 regions, with RNA transcripts as the source. A first-round RT-PCR of the TCR CDR3 used the HTBI primer set. TCRdb reanalysed the multiplex PCR reads using MiXCR and keeps one entry per CDR3 protein. Seen here are fewer than 700,000 distinct CDR3 sequences, 17% observed once, and the top ten hold about 16%. Sequences were obtained from blood. V gene TRBV2 combines with J gene TRBJ1-1; D not certain. The source of this sequence is a young woman with Graves' ophthalmopathy. The CDR3 coding sequence is TGTGCCAGCAGTGAAGAAGTACGGAAAGCTTTCTTT. Translated: CASSEEVRKAFF.